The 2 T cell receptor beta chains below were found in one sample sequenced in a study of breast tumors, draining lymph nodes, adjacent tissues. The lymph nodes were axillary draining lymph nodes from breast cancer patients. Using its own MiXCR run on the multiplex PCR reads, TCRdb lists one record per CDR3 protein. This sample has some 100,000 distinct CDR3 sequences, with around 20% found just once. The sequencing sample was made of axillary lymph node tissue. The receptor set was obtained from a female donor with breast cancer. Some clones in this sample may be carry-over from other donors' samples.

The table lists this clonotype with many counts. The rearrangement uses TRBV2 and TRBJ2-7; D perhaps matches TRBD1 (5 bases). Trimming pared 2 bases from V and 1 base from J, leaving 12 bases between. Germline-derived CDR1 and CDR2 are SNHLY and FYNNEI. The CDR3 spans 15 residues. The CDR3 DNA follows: TGTGCCAGCAGTGAAAGGGGCTACCCGTCCTACGAGCAGTACTTC. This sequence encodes CASSERGYPSYEQYF.

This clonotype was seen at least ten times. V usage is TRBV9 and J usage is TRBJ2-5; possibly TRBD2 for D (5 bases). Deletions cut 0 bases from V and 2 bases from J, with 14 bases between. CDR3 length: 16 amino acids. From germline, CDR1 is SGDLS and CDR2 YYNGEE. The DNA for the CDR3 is TGTGCCAGCAGCGTAGGACGGGTAGGAGGACAAGAGACCCAGTACTTC. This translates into CASSVGRVGGQETQYF.